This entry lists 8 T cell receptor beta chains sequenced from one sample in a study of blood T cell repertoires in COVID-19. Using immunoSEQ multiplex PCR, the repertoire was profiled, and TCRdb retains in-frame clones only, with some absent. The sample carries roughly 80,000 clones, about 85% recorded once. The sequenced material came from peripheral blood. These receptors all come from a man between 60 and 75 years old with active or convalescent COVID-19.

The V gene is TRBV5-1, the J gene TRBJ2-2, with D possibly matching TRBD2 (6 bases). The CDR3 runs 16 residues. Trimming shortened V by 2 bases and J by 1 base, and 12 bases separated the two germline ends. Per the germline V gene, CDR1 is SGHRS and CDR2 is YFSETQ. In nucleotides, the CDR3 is TGCGCCAGCAGCTTCGGGGGTTTGGGGAACACCGGGGAGCTGTTTTTT. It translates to CASSFGGLGNTGELFF.

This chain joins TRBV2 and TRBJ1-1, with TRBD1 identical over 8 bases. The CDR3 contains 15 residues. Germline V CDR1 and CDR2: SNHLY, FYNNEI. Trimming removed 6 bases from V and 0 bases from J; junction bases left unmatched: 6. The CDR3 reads CASRTGESMNTEAFF. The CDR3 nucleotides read TGTGCCAGCAGGACAGGGGAATCCATGAACACTGAAGCTTTCTTT.

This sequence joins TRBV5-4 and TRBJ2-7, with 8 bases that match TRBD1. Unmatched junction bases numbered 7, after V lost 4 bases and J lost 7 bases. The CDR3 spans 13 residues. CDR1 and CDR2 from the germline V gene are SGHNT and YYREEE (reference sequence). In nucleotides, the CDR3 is TGTGCCAGCAGCCCGGGACAGGCTATGGAGCAGTACTTC. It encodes CASSPGQAMEQYF.

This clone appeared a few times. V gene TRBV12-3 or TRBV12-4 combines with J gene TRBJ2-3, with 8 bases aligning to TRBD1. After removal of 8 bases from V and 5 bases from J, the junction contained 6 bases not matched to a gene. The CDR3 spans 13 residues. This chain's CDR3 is CASSRGQRDTQYF. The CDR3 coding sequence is TGTGCCAGCTCCAGGGGGCAGAGAGATACGCAGTATTTT.

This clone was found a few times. The CDR3 DNA reads TGTGCCAGCAGCTCTCAGGGGACTAGCGGAGGGGAGACCCAGTACTTC. Translating it yields CASSSQGTSGGETQYF. This rearrangement joins TRBV9 to TRBJ2-5, with TRBD2 identical over 11 bases. The CDR3 runs to 16 residues. Unmatched junction bases numbered 10, after V lost 4 bases and J lost 5 bases. Germline values: CDR1 SGDLS, CDR2 YYNGEE.

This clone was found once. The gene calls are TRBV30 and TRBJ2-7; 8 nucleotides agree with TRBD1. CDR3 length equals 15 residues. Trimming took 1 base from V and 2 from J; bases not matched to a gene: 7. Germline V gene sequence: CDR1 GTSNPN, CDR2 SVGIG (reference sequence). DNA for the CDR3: TGTGCCTGGAGTGCCCGGACAGGGTTTCCCTACGAGCAGTACTTC. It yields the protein CAWSARTGFPYEQYF.

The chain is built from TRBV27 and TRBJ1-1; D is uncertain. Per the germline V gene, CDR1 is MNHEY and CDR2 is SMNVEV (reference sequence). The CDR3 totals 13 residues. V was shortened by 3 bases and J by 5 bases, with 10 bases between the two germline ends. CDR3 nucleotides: TGTGCCAGCAGTTTTGGAGGGTGGACTGAAGCTTTCTTT. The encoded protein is CASSFGGWTEAFF.

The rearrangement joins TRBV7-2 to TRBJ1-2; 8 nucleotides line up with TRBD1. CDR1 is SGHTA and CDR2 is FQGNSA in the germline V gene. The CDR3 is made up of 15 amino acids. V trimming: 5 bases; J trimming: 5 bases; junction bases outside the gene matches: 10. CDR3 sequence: CASSPWDRQGYGYTF. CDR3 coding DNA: TGTGCCAGCAGCCCCTGGGACAGGCAGGGGTATGGCTACACCTTC.